These 30 T cell receptor beta chains were all obtained from the same sample, sequenced in a study of blood T cell repertoires in COVID-19. Sequencing was performed with immunoSEQ multiplex PCR; in TCRdb, only in-frame clones are kept and a portion is missing. Altogether over 100,000 clones are present, 82% being singletons, with the ten largest covering approximately 5%. The sample taken for sequencing was peripheral blood. The receptors shown here come from a woman in her sixties or seventies with acute or convalescent COVID-19.

V gene TRBV24-1 combines with J gene TRBJ2-1; 8 bases agree with TRBD1. Germline CDR1 reads KGHDR; CDR2 reads SFDVKD. The ends lost 4 bases at V and 0 bases at J; junction bases unmatched: 4. This CDR3 comprises 16 residues. The CDR3 protein is CATSEAGTGSYNEQFF. Written as DNA, the CDR3 is TGTGCCACCAGTGAAGCTGGGACAGGCTCCTACAATGAGCAGTTCTTC.

The J gene is TRBJ1-2, the V gene TRBV19, with D perhaps matching TRBD1 (6 bases). Trimming cost V 1 base and J 6 bases, with 15 bases left between them. Per germline, CDR1 LNHDA and CDR2 SQIVND (reference sequence). CDR3 length equals 15 residues. The CDR3 DNA reads TGTGCCAGTAGTATAGGGGGAGGGACATGGAATGGCTACACCTTC. Translation gives CASSIGGGTWNGYTF.

The V call is TRBV3-1 (or the pseudogene TRBV3-2), the J call TRBJ1-1; 9 bases are shared with TRBD1. Trimming cost V 4 bases and J 1 base; bases outside gene matches: 7. The germline V gene encodes CDR1 LGHDT and CDR2 YNNKEL (reference sequence). This CDR3 contains 16 residues. The CDR3 reads CASSPTGGRKNTEAFF. The CDR3 DNA reads TGTGCCAGCAGCCCTACAGGGGGCAGAAAGAACACTGAAGCTTTCTTT.

V usage is TRBV5-5 and J usage is TRBJ1-2; D remains ambiguous. Germline V CDR1 and CDR2: SGHKS, YYEKEE (reference sequence). Trimming took 0 bases from V and 2 from J, leaving 8 bases between them. The length of the CDR3 is 14 residues. This chain's CDR3 is CASSLDGKNYGYTF. Written as DNA, the CDR3 is TGTGCCAGCAGCTTGGACGGGAAGAACTATGGCTACACCTTC.

This rearrangement joins TRBV2 to TRBJ1-5; 7 bases agree with TRBD1. The trim removed 6 bases at V and 5 bases at J, leaving 13 bases unmatched. From germline, CDR1 is SNHLY and CDR2 FYNNEI. CDR3 length: 16 residues. DNA of the CDR3: TGTGCCAGCAGCGGTCCGACGGGACAGTCCTATCAGCCCCAGCATTTT. Protein sequence: CASSGPTGQSYQPQHF.

The chain employs TRBV4-3 and TRBJ2-3; D perhaps matches TRBD1 (5 bases). V lost 1 base, J lost 4 bases, and 15 bases lay in between. Germline lookup yields CDR1 LGHNA and CDR2 YSLEER. The length of the CDR3 is 16 residues. In DNA, the CDR3 is TGCGCCAGCAGCCAAGTTGGCAGGGCTGGGGCAGATACGCAGTATTTT. This translates into CASSQVGRAGADTQYF.

V gene TRBV24-1 combines with J gene TRBJ1-2; no reliable D call. Germline V gene sequence: CDR1 KGHDR, CDR2 SFDVKD. V gave up 3 bases and J gave up 5 bases, with 6 bases separating them. The CDR3 spans 12 residues. CDR3 nucleotide sequence: TGTGCCACCAGTGATCTCGTATATGGCTACACCTTC. Translating gives CATSDLVYGYTF.

The chain has TRBV6-5 and TRBJ2-4; 7 bases match TRBD2. Germline lookup yields CDR1 MNHEY and CDR2 SVGAGI. The CDR3 length is 14 residues. V trimming: 7 bases; J trimming: 6 bases; junction bases outside the gene matches: 9. The DNA for the CDR3 is TGTGCCAGCACCGGCCGCGGGGGAAGAAACATTCAGTACTTC. This gives the protein CASTGRGGRNIQYF.

This sequence joins TRBV7-2 and TRBJ1-6; D may be TRBD1 (6 bases). The CDR3 sequence is 13 residues long. V lost 5 bases and J lost 7, with 9 bases in between. Germline V gives CDR1 SGHTA, CDR2 FQGNSA. The DNA for the CDR3 is TGTGCCAGCAGCCGGACAGACAATTCACCCCTCCACTTT. It yields the protein CASSRTDNSPLHF. The complete variable domain, with remaining parts taken from reference TRBV7-2 and TRBJ1-6, reads GAGVSQSPSNKVTEKGKDVELRCDPISGHTALYWYRQSLGQGLEFLIYFQGNSAPDKSGLPSDRFSAERTGGSVSTLTIQRTQQEDSAVYLCASSRTDNSPLHFGNGTRLTVT.

The chain joins TRBV9 to TRBJ2-3, with TRBD2 as a possible D gene (5 bases). The CDR3 is made up of 16 amino acids. CDR1 and CDR2 (germline): SGDLS, YYNGEE. V dropped 0 bases and J dropped 0 bases, with 11 bases sitting between them. CDR3 loop: CASSVVEAPSTDTQYF. DNA for the CDR3: TGTGCCAGCAGCGTAGTGGAGGCACCTAGCACAGATACGCAGTATTTT.

The chain links TRBV11-2 to TRBJ1-2, with a weak D call TRBD1 (6 bases). The V gene lost 5 bases and the J gene lost 7 bases, with 14 bases spanning the gap. Germline lookup yields CDR1 SGHAT and CDR2 FQNNGV. CDR3 length equals 13 residues. The CDR3 region has the DNA TGTGCCAGCAGCCCAGGACAGTTCCCTGGCTACACCTTC. It codes for CASSPGQFPGYTF.

This chain joins TRBV19 and TRBJ1-4, with a weak D call TRBD1 (6 bases). The CDR3 consists of 14 residues. Trimming removed 2 bases at V and 5 bases at J, with 9 bases between. Germline CDR1 and CDR2: LNHDA and SQIVND (reference sequence). CDR3 nucleotide sequence: TGTGCCAGTAGTATACGGACAGCAAATGAAAAACTGTTTTTT. Amino acid sequence: CASSIRTANEKLFF. Complete variable domain (other parts from reference TRBV19 and TRBJ1-4): DGGITQSPKYLFRKEGQNVTLSCEQNLNHDAMYWYRQDPGQGLRLIYYSQIVNDFQKGDIAEGYSVSREKKESFPLTVTSAQKNPTAFYLCASSIRTANEKLFFGSGTQLSVL.

This clone was recorded once. The chain combines TRBV18 with TRBJ2-7; tentatively, D is TRBD2 (6 bases). The V gene lost 6 bases and the J gene lost 2 bases, with 11 bases spanning the gap. CDR1 and CDR2 from the germline V gene are KGHSH and LQKENI. This CDR3 is built from 13 residues. CDR3 nucleotide sequence: TGTGCCAGCTCCGGACGGGGGACCTACGAGCAGTACTTC. This translates into CASSGRGTYEQYF.

V usage is TRBV12-5 and J usage is TRBJ1-2; possibly TRBD1 for D (6 bases). The length of the CDR3 is 14 residues. Germline lookup yields CDR1 LGHNT and CDR2 FRNRAP. The V end lost 0 bases, the J end lost 3 bases, and 8 bases lay between the germline ends. The CDR3: CASGLVPGDYGYTF. The CDR3 nucleotides are TGTGCTAGTGGTTTGGTTCCAGGGGACTATGGCTACACCTTC.

This clone has a handful of counts. V and J are TRBV2 and TRBJ1-5; unclear D gene. V lost 3 bases and J 8 bases, leaving 17 bases between the germline ends. The germline gives CDR1 SNHLY, CDR2 FYNNEI. The CDR3 sequence is 15 residues long. This CDR3 reads CASSELATSVKPQHF. DNA of the CDR3: TGTGCCAGCAGTGAGTTAGCGACATCGGTAAAGCCCCAGCATTTT. Together with reference TRBV2 and TRBJ1-5, the CDR3 gives the full variable domain: EPEVTQTPSHQVTQMGQEVILRCVPISNHLYFYWYRQILGQKVEFLVSFYNNEISEKSEIFDDQFSVERPDGSNFTLKIRSTKLEDSAMYFCASSELATSVKPQHFGDGTRLSIL.

The CDR3 DNA reads as TGTGCCAGTAGTATAAGAGGGGGCGATGGCTACACCTTC. It encodes CASSIRGGDGYTF. V usage is TRBV19 and J usage is TRBJ1-2, with 7 bases aligning to TRBD1. This CDR3 spans 13 amino acids. Germline V gene lookup returns CDR1 LNHDA and CDR2 SQIVND (reference sequence). The trim removed 2 bases at V and 6 bases at J, leaving 3 bases unmatched. The variable domain in full, completed from reference TRBV19 and TRBJ1-2, reads DGGITQSPKYLFRKEGQNVTLSCEQNLNHDAMYWYRQDPGQGLRLIYYSQIVNDFQKGDIAEGYSVSREKKESFPLTVTSAQKNPTAFYLCASSIRGGDGYTFGSGTRLTVV.

The CDR3 region is CASSHRDPWLNEKLFF. The CDR3 nucleotides are TGTGCCAGCAGCCACAGGGATCCCTGGCTAAATGAAAAACTGTTTTTT. The chain is built from TRBV11-3 and TRBJ1-4; D is perhaps TRBD1 (6 bases). V lost 5 bases, J lost 5 bases, and 18 bases lay in between. The CDR3 extends over 16 amino acids. The V gene's germline CDR1 is SGHNT and CDR2 YENEEA.

This rearrangement joins TRBV2 to TRBJ2-5; 8 nucleotides agree with TRBD2. Germline-derived CDR1 and CDR2 are SNHLY and FYNNEI. Trimming at V came to 3 bases and at J to 1 base, leaving 4 bases not matched to a gene. The CDR3 extends over 15 amino acids. The CDR3 DNA reads TGTGCCAGCAGTGATCGGGGGGGCTCCCAAGAGACCCAGTACTTC. Encoded protein: CASSDRGGSQETQYF.

This chain links TRBV10-3 with TRBJ2-1; D is unclear. V lost 3 bases to trimming and J lost 10 bases, with 13 bases between them. Looked up from germline, CDR1 is ENHRY and CDR2 is SYGVKD. The CDR3 covers 13 residues. The DNA of the CDR3 is TGTGCCATCAGTGAAGGTCCAGGCTTAGAGCAGTTCTTC. It encodes CAISEGPGLEQFF.

V usage is TRBV21-1 and J usage is TRBJ1-5. TRBV21-1 is assigned pseudogene status. The CDR3 runs to 12 residues. DNA for the CDR3: TGTGCCAGCAGCAAAGTAATTCGGCCCCAGCATTTT. Protein product: CASSKVIRPQHF.

This clone is a singleton in its sample. This rearrangement joins TRBV5-1 to TRBJ1-2, with TRBD1 matching 8 bases. The junction had 8 bases not matched to a gene; V was cut back by 4 bases and J by 6 bases. The CDR3 extends over 14 amino acids. Germline CDR1 is SGHRS and CDR2 is YFSETQ. CDR3 sequence reads: CASSQTGQVDGYTF. In nucleotides, the CDR3 is TGCGCCAGCAGCCAGACGGGACAGGTGGATGGCTACACCTTC.

This clone occurred once. V usage is TRBV5-8 and J usage is TRBJ2-5, with D maybe TRBD2 (5 bases). CDR3 size: 18 residues. Germline CDR1 SGHTS, CDR2 YDEGEE. Trimming shortened V by 5 bases and J by 3 bases, and 26 bases separated the two germline ends. CDR3 DNA sequence: TGTGCCAGCAGTCGGAGAGGAGGCACAACTTTCTCAAAAGAGACCCAGTACTTC. Protein sequence: CASSRRGGTTFSKETQYF.

This chain joins TRBV5-4 and TRBJ1-2, with TRBD1 identical over 9 bases. The germline V gene has CDR1 SGHNT and CDR2 YYREEE (reference sequence). J was trimmed by 3 bases and V by 4 bases; bases with no gene match: 4. The CDR3 loop spans 14 amino acids. CDR3 sequence: CASSPGQGDYGYTF. The DNA for the CDR3 is TGTGCCAGCAGCCCGGGACAGGGAGACTATGGCTACACCTTC.

The rearrangement links TRBV7-8 to TRBJ2-7; 9 positions agree with TRBD2. Germline loops: CDR1 SGHVS, CDR2 FQNEAQ. The V gene end was trimmed by 7 bases and the J gene end by 2 bases; junction bases not matched to a gene: 3. This CDR3 spans 13 amino acids. In DNA, the CDR3 is TGTGCCAGCACGCGGGGGGGCCCCTACGAGCAGTACTTC. This codes for CASTRGGPYEQYF.

The rearrangement uses TRBV12-3 or TRBV12-4 and TRBJ1-1, with D maybe TRBD1 (6 bases). Deletions cut 4 bases from V and 3 bases from J, with 9 bases between. The CDR3 extends over 13 amino acids. The CDR3 DNA sequence: TGTGCCAGCAGTTCACAGGGTTACACTGAAGCTTTCTTT. It codes for CASSSQGYTEAFF.

The chain combines TRBV27 with TRBJ2-3; possibly TRBD1 for D (7 bases). Trimming left V 0 bases short and J 2 bases short, with 15 bases between. This CDR3 has 17 residues. Germline assignment: CDR1 MNHEY and CDR2 SMNVEV (reference sequence). CDR3 nucleotides: TGTGCCAGCAGTTTATCCCGCGGGACAGTTCTCACAGATACGCAGTATTTT. Translation gives CASSLSRGTVLTDTQYF.

CDR3 sequence reads: CASSLGRGAEAFF. The CDR3, as DNA: TGTGCCAGTAGTCTTGGCCGGGGGGCTGAAGCTTTCTTT. The gene calls are TRBV19 and TRBJ1-1, with D possibly TRBD1 on 5 matching bases. CDR3 length: 13 amino acids. Trimming removed 5 bases at V and 6 bases at J, with 13 bases between. CDR1 is LNHDA and CDR2 is SQIVND in the germline V gene (reference sequence). Variable domain in full (rest from reference TRBV19 and TRBJ1-1): DGGITQSPKYLFRKEGQNVTLSCEQNLNHDAMYWYRQDPGQGLRLIYYSQIVNDFQKGDIAEGYSVSREKKESFPLTVTSAQKNPTAFYLCASSLGRGAEAFFGQGTRLTVV.

The chain couples TRBV5-5 to TRBJ1-5; unclear D gene. The CDR3 runs 15 residues. The ends were cut back, 0 bases at V and 0 bases at J, with 7 bases in the middle. The germline V gene encodes CDR1 SGHKS and CDR2 YYEKEE (reference sequence). DNA of the CDR3: TGTGCCAGCAGCTTGGGCACAACTAGCAATCAGCCCCAGCATTTT. This gives the protein CASSLGTTSNQPQHF.

The rearrangement uses TRBV5-5 and TRBJ2-5; a weak D match, TRBD1 (6 bases). Germline CDR1 reads SGHKS; CDR2 reads YYEKEE (reference sequence). The CDR3 has 19 amino acids. Trimming pared 0 bases from V and 0 bases from J, leaving 21 bases between. DNA for the CDR3: TGTGCCAGCAGCTTGGTTTTTGACAGGAAATTTCTGGACCAAGAGACCCAGTACTTC. It specifies CASSLVFDRKFLDQETQYF.

The CDR3 DNA follows: TGTGCCAGCAGCGTAGCTACAGGAAGGAACACTGAAGCTTTCTTT. Amino acid sequence: CASSVATGRNTEAFF. The chain joins TRBV9 to TRBJ1-1, with D perhaps matching TRBD1 (5 bases). The CDR3 is 15 amino acids. V lost 0 bases to trimming and J lost 1 base, with 10 bases between them. The germline V gene has CDR1 SGDLS and CDR2 YYNGEE.